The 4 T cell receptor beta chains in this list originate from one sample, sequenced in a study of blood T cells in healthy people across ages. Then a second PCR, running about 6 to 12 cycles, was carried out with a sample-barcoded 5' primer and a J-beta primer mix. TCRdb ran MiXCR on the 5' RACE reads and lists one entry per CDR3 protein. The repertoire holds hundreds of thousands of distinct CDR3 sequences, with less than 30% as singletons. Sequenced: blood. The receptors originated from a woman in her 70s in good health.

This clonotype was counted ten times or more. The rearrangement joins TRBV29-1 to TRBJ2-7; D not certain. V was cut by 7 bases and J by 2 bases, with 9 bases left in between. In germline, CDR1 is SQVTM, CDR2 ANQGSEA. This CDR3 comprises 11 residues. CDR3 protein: CSARLPYEQYF. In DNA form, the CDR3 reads TGCAGCGCCCGCCTCCCCTACGAGCAGTACTTC.

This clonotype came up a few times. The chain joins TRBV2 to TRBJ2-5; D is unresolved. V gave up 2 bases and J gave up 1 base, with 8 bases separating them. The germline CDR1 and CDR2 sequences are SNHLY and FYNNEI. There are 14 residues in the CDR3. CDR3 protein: CASSESLLQETQYF. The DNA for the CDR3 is TGTGCCAGCAGTGAAAGCCTACTCCAAGAGACCCAGTACTTC.

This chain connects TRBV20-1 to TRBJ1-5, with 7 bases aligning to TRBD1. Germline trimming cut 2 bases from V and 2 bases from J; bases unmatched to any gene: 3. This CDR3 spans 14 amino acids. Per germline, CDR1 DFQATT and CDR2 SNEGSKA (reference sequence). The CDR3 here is CSARTQGGNQPQHF. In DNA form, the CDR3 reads TGCAGTGCTAGAACCCAGGGGGGCAATCAGCCCCAGCATTTT.

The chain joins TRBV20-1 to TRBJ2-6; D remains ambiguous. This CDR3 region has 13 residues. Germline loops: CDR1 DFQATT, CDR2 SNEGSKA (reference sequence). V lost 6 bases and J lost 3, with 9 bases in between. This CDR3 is CSAPPGGANVLTF. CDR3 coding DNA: TGCAGTGCCCCACCAGGTGGGGCCAACGTCCTGACTTTC.